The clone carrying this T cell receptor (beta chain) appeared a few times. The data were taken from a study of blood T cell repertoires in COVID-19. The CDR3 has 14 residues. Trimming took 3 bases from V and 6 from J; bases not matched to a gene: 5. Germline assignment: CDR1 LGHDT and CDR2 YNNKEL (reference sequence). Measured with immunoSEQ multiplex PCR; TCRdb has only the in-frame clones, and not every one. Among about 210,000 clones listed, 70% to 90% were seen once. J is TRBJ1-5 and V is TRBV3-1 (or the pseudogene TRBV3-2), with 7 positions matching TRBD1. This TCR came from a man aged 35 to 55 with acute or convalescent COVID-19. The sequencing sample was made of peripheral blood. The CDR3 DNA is TGTGCCAGCAGCCAGATGGGACAGACTCAGCCCCAGCATTTT. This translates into CASSQMGQTQPQHF.